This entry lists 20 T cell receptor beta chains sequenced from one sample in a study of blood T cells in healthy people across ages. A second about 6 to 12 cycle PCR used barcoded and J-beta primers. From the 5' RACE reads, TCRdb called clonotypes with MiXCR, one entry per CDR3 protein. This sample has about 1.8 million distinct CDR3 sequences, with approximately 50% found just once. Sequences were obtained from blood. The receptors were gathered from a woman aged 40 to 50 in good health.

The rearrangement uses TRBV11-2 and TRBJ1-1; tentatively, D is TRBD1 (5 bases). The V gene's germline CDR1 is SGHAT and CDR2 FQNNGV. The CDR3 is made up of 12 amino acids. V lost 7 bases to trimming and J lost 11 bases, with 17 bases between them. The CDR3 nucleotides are TGTGCCAGCAAAATCCATGGGGGAGAGGCTTTCTTT. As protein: CASKIHGGEAFF.

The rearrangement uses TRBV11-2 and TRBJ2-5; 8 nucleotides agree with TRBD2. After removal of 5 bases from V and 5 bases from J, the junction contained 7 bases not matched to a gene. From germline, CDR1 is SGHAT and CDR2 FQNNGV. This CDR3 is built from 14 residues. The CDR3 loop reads CASSPRLAMETQYF. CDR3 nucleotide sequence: TGTGCCAGCAGCCCCCGACTAGCGATGGAGACCCAGTACTTC.

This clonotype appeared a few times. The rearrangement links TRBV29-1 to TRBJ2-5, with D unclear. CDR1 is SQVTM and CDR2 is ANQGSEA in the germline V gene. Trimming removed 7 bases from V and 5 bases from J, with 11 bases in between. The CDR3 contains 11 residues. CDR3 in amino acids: CSANNLETQYF. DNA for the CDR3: TGCAGCGCAAACAACTTGGAGACCCAGTACTTC.

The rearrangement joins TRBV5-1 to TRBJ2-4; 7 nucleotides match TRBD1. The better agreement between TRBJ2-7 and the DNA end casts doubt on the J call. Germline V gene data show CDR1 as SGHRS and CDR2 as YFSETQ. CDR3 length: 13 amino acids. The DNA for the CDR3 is TGCGCCAGCAGCTTACATTCAGGGGGCGAGCAGTACTTC. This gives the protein CASSLHSGGEQYF.

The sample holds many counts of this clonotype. CDR3 bases: TGCAGTGCTAGAGATCCCCAGGGGGAGACCCAGTACTTC. Protein: CSARDPQGETQYF. J is TRBJ2-5 and V is TRBV20-1, with D possibly matching TRBD1 (6 bases). Germline assignment: CDR1 DFQATT and CDR2 SNEGSKA (reference sequence). The CDR3 extends over 13 amino acids. Deletions cut 0 bases from V and 5 bases from J, with 10 bases between.

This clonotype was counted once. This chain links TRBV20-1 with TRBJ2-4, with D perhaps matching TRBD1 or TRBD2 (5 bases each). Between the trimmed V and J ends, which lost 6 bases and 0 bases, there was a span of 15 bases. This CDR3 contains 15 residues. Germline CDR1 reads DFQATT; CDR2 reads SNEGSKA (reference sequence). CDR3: CSALGTMVAKNIQYF. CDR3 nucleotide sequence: TGCAGTGCGCTCGGGACGATGGTAGCCAAAAACATTCAGTACTTC.

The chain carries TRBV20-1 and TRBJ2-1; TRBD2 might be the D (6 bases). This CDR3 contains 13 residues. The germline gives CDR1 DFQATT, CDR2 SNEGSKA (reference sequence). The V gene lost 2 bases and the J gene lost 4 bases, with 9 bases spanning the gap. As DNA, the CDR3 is TGCAGTGCTAGACACGGACTATACAATGAGCAGTTCTTC. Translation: CSARHGLYNEQFF.

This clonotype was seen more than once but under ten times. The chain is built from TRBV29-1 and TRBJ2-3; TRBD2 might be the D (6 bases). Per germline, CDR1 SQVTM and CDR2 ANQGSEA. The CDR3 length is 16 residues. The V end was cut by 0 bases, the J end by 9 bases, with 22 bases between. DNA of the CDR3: TGCAGCGTTGAAGATCAGCAGCGTCGTCACCGGGGGACGCAGTATTTT. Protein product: CSVEDQQRRHRGTQYF.

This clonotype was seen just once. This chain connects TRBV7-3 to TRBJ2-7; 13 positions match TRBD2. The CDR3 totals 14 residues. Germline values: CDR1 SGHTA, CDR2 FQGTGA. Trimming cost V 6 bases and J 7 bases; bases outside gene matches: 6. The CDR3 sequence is CASRLAGGRDEQYF. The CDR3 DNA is TGTGCCAGCAGACTAGCGGGGGGGCGAGATGAGCAGTACTTC.

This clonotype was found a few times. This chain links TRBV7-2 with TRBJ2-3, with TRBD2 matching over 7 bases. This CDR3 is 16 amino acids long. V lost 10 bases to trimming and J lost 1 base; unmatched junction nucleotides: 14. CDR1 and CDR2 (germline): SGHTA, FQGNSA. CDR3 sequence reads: CATQPSRLAGTDTQYF. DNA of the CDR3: TGTGCCACCCAACCATCTCGACTAGCAGGCACAGATACGCAGTATTTT.

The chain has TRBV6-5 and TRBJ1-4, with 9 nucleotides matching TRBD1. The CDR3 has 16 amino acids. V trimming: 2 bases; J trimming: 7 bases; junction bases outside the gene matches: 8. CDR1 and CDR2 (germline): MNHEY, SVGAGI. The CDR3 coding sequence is TGTGCCAGCAGTTACAGACCGGGACAGGGTGGTGAAAAACTGTTTTTT. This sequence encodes CASSYRPGQGGEKLFF.

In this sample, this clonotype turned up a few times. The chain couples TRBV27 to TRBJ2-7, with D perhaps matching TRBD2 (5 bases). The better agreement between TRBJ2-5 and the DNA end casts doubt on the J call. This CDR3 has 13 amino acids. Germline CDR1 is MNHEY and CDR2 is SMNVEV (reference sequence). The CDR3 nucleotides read TGTGCCAGCCGGCCGGGGATTCAGGAGACCCAGTACTTC. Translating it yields CASRPGIQETQYF.

CDR3 loop: CASHKDSDYGYTF. The CDR3 DNA reads TGTGCCAGCCACAAAGACAGCGACTATGGCTACACCTTC. The chain joins TRBV7-2 to TRBJ1-2, with D possibly being TRBD1 (5 bases). V lost 8 bases, J lost 3 bases, and 13 bases lay in between. The V gene's germline CDR1 is SGHTA and CDR2 FQGNSA. The CDR3 consists of 13 residues.

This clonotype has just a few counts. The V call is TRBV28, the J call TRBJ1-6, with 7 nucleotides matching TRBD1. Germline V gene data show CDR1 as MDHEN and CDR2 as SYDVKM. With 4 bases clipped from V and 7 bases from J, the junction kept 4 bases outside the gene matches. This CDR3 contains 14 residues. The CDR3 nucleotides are TGTGCCAGCAGTTCTGGGACAGAAAATTCACCCCTCCACTTT. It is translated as CASSSGTENSPLHF.

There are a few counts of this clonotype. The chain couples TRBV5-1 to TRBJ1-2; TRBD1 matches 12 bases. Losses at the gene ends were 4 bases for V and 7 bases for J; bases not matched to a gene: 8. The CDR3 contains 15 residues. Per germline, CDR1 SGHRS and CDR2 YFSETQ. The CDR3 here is CASSQPGQGAGGYTF. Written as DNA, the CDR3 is TGCGCCAGCAGCCAGCCGGGACAGGGGGCTGGTGGCTACACCTTC.

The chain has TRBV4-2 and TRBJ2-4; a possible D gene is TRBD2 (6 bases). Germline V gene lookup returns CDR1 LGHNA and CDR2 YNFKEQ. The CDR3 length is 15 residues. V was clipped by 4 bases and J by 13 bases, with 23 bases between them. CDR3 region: CASSRDAQGGSTQYF. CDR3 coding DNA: TGTGCCAGCAGCCGAGATGCGCAGGGAGGCTCTACGCAGTACTTC.

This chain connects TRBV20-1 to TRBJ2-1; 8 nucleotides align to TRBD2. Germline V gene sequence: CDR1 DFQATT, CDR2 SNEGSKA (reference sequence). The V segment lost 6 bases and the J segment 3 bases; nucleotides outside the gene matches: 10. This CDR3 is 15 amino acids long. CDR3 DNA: TGCAGTGCCCGAGGGGACGGGGGGGTCTACAATGAGCAGTTCTTC. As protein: CSARGDGGVYNEQFF.

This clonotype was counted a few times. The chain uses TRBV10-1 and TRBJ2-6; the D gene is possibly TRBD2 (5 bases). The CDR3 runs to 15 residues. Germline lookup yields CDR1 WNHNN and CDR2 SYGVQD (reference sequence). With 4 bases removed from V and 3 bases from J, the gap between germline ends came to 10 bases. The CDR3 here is CASSAGRGGANVLTF. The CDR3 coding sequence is TGCGCCAGCAGTGCGGGGAGAGGTGGGGCCAACGTCCTGACTTTC.

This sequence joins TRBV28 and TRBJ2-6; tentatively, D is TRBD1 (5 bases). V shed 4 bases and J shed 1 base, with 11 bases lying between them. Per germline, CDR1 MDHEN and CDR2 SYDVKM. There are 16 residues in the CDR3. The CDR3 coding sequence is TGTGCCAGCAGTTCGCTCCCAGGGTCTGGGGCCAACGTCCTGACTTTC. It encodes CASSSLPGSGANVLTF.

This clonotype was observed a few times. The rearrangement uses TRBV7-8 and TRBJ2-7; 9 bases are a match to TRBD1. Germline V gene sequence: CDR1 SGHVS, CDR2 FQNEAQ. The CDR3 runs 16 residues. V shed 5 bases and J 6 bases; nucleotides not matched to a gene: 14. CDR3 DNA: TGTGCCAGCAGCCCGAGACAGGGGGTTACGTCTAGCGAGCAGTACTTC. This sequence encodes CASSPRQGVTSSEQYF. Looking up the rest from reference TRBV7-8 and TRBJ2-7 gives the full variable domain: GAGVSQSPRYKVAKRGQDVALRCDPISGHVSLFWYQQALGQGPEFLTYFQNEAQLDKSGLPSDRFFAERPEGSVSTLKIQRTQQEDSAVYLCASSPRQGVTSSEQYFGPGTRLTVT.